This T cell receptor (beta chain) was sequenced for a study of blood T cell repertoires in COVID-19. Overall study context: T cells, B-cell-depleted T cells, or PBMCs supplied cDNA or gDNA.

The V and J ends lost 5 bases and 3 bases, in that order; junction bases with no gene match: 6. CDR1 is SSHAT, CDR2 FNYEAQ, per germline (reference sequence). The length of the CDR3 is 15 residues. TCRdb's copy holds only in-frame clones and misses some; the assay was immunoSEQ multiplex PCR. Here the sample spans about 480,000 clones, 89% being singletons. This chain uses TRBV7-7 with TRBJ2-7; 11 bases agree with TRBD2. The clonotype was recovered from a man between 18 and 29 years old with COVID-19, enrolled during active disease. The sequenced sample consisted of peripheral blood. CDR3 nucleotide sequence: TGTGCCAGCAGCGAGGGACTAGCGGCCTACTACGAGCAGTACTTC. This codes for CASSEGLAAYYEQYF.